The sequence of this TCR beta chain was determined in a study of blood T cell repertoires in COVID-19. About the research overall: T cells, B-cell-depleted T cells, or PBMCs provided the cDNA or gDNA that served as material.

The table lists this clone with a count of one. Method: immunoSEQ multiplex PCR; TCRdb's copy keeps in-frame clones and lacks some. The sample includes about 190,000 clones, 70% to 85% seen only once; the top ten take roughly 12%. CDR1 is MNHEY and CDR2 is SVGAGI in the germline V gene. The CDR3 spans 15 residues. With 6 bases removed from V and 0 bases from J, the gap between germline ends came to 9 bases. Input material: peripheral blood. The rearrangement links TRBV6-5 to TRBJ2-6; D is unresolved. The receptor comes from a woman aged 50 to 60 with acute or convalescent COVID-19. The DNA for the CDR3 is TGTGCCAGCAGGGGCTGGTACTCTGGGGCCAACGTCCTGACTTTC. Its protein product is CASRGWYSGANVLTF.